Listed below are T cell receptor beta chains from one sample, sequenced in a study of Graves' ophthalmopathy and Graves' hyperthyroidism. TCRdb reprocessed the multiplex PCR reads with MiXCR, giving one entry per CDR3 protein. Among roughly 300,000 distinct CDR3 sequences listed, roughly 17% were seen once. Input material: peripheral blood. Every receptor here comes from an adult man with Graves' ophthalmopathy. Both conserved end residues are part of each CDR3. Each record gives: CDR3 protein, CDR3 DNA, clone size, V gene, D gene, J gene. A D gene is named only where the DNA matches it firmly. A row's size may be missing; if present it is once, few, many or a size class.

CDR3aa: CASSLDPLYEQYF
CDR3nt: TGTGCCAGCAGCTTAGACCCACTTTACGAGCAGTACTTC
abundance: many
v_gene: TRBV7-2
d_gene: NA
j_gene: TRBJ2-7

CDR3aa: CASSPFAGRNTEAFF
CDR3nt: TGTGCCAGCTCACCCTTTGCAGGGAGGAACACTGAAGCTTTCTTT
abundance: many
v_gene: TRBV18
d_gene: NA
j_gene: TRBJ1-1

CDR3aa: CASSKNRGGGGETQYF
CDR3nt: TGTGCCAGCAGCAAAAACAGGGGCGGAGGTGGAGAGACCCAGTACTTC
abundance: once
v_gene: TRBV11-2
d_gene: TRBD1
j_gene: TRBJ2-5

CDR3aa: CAWTTGANVLTF
CDR3nt: TGTGCCTGGACAACTGGGGCCAACGTCCTGACTTTC
abundance: NA
v_gene: TRBV30
d_gene: NA
j_gene: TRBJ2-6

CDR3aa: CASRTAGLAGETQYF
CDR3nt: TGTGCCAGCAGGACTGCAGGACTAGCGGGAGAGACCCAGTACTTC
abundance: NA
v_gene: TRBV6-1
d_gene: TRBD2
j_gene: TRBJ2-5

CDR3aa: CASSTDTRLYGYTF
CDR3nt: TGTGCCAGCAGCACTGACACGCGCCTCTATGGCTACACCTTC
abundance: many
v_gene: TRBV5-5
d_gene: NA
j_gene: TRBJ1-2

CDR3aa: CASSLRVGGTEAFF
CDR3nt: TGCGCCAGCAGCTTGAGGGTAGGCGGCACTGAAGCTTTCTTT
abundance: many
v_gene: TRBV5-1
d_gene: NA
j_gene: TRBJ1-1

CDR3aa: CASSLLDRGRSQYF
CDR3nt: TGTGCCAGCAGCTTACTGGACAGGGGAAGGTCCCAGTACTTC
abundance: many
v_gene: TRBV7-2
d_gene: TRBD1
j_gene: TRBJ2-5

CDR3aa: CASSPYMAGASSYEQYF
CDR3nt: TGTGCCAGCAGTCCCTATATGGCGGGGGCTTCTTCCTACGAGCAGTACTTC
abundance: many
v_gene: TRBV28
d_gene: NA
j_gene: TRBJ2-7

CDR3aa: CASSLSPLQETQYF
CDR3nt: TGTGCCAGCAGTTTGTCCCCACTCCAAGAGACCCAGTACTTC
abundance: once
v_gene: TRBV12-3/TRBV12-4
d_gene: NA
j_gene: TRBJ2-5

CDR3aa: CSASVGSYEQYF
CDR3nt: TGCAGTGCTAGCGTCGGGAGCTACGAGCAGTACTTC
abundance: many
v_gene: TRBV20-1
d_gene: NA
j_gene: TRBJ2-7

CDR3aa: CATSDPQLAGGSYNEQFF
CDR3nt: TGTGCCACCAGTGACCCCCAACTAGCGGGAGGGTCCTACAATGAGCAGTTCTTC
abundance: many
v_gene: TRBV24-1
d_gene: TRBD2
j_gene: TRBJ2-1

CDR3aa: CASSRTVGSYEQYF
CDR3nt: TGTGCCAGCAGCCGAACCGTCGGGTCCTACGAGCAGTACTTC
abundance: many
v_gene: TRBV6-2/TRBV6-3
d_gene: NA
j_gene: TRBJ2-7

CDR3aa: CASSLPPRSGYTF
CDR3nt: TGTGCCAGCAGTTTGCCCCCCAGGAGTGGCTACACCTTC
abundance: NA
v_gene: TRBV12-3/TRBV12-4
d_gene: NA
j_gene: TRBJ1-2

CDR3aa: CASSPSLWDLGSNQPQHF
CDR3nt: TGTGCCAGCAGTCCCTCTTTGTGGGATTTGGGAAGCAATCAGCCCCAGCATTTT
abundance: many
v_gene: TRBV6-4
d_gene: NA
j_gene: TRBJ1-5

CDR3aa: CASSYSNKPLHF
CDR3nt: TGTGCCAGCAGTTACTCGAACAAACCCCTCCACTTT
abundance: many
v_gene: TRBV6-6
d_gene: NA
j_gene: TRBJ1-6

CDR3aa: CASSYSRGSGETQYF
CDR3nt: TGTGCCAGCAGTTACTCGCGGGGTTCCGGGGAGACCCAGTACTTC
abundance: NA
v_gene: TRBV6-2/TRBV6-3
d_gene: NA
j_gene: TRBJ2-5

CDR3aa: CASSQTDRPGEAFF
CDR3nt: TGTGCCAGCAGTCAAACCGACAGACCAGGTGAAGCTTTCTTT
abundance: many
v_gene: TRBV28
d_gene: NA
j_gene: TRBJ1-1

CDR3aa: CASSRDREQYF
CDR3nt: TGTGCCAGCAGCAGGGACCGGGAGCAGTACTTC
abundance: NA
v_gene: TRBV7-2
d_gene: NA
j_gene: TRBJ2-7

CDR3aa: CASKRTGMTHEQYF
CDR3nt: TGCGCCAGCAAGCGGACAGGGATGACCCACGAGCAGTACTTC
abundance: many
v_gene: TRBV5-1
d_gene: TRBD1
j_gene: TRBJ2-7

CDR3aa: CATSRDRDRTQGYTF
CDR3nt: TGTGCCACCAGCAGAGATAGGGACCGAACCCAGGGCTACACCTTC
abundance: many
v_gene: TRBV15
d_gene: NA
j_gene: TRBJ1-2

CDR3aa: CAWSVAGGETQYF
CDR3nt: TGTGCCTGGAGTGTAGCAGGGGGGGAGACCCAGTACTTC
abundance: many
v_gene: TRBV30
d_gene: NA
j_gene: TRBJ2-5

CDR3aa: CSVEDRDSYEQYF
CDR3nt: TGCAGCGTCGAAGACAGGGATTCCTACGAGCAGTACTTC
abundance: many
v_gene: TRBV29-1
d_gene: TRBD1
j_gene: TRBJ2-7

CDR3aa: CASSPGYSPLHF
CDR3nt: TGTGCCAGCTCACCGGGTTATTCACCCCTCCACTTT
abundance: many
v_gene: TRBV7-3
d_gene: NA
j_gene: TRBJ1-6

CDR3aa: CASSFHAIYGYTF
CDR3nt: TGTGCCAGCAGTTTCCACGCTATCTATGGCTACACCTTC
abundance: many
v_gene: TRBV6-5
d_gene: NA
j_gene: TRBJ1-2

CDR3aa: CAWSVADSNQPQHF
CDR3nt: TGTGCCTGGAGTGTGGCAGATAGCAATCAGCCCCAGCATTTT
abundance: many
v_gene: TRBV30
d_gene: NA
j_gene: TRBJ1-5

CDR3aa: CASTEAGGVEETQYF
CDR3nt: TGCGCCAGCACGGAGGCGGGAGGCGTCGAAGAGACCCAGTACTTC
abundance: many
v_gene: TRBV5-1
d_gene: TRBD2
j_gene: TRBJ2-5

CDR3aa: CASSPDNPNQPQHF
CDR3nt: TGCGCCAGCAGCCCGGACAATCCCAATCAGCCCCAGCATTTT
abundance: many
v_gene: TRBV5-1
d_gene: NA
j_gene: TRBJ1-5

CDR3aa: CASSLLGNQGIMNTEAFF
CDR3nt: TGTGCCAGCAGCTTGTTAGGTAATCAGGGGATAATGAACACTGAAGCTTTCTTT
abundance: many
v_gene: TRBV11-1
d_gene: NA
j_gene: TRBJ1-1

CDR3aa: CASSVSGTGVSPLHF
CDR3nt: TGTGCCAGCAGCGTCTCCGGGACAGGGGTATCACCCCTCCACTTT
abundance: many
v_gene: TRBV9
d_gene: TRBD1
j_gene: TRBJ1-6

CDR3aa: CASSYSLSSGGSYEQYF
CDR3nt: TGTGCCAGCAGTTACTCACTTTCCAGCGGGGGCTCCTACGAGCAGTACTTC
abundance: many
v_gene: TRBV6-5
d_gene: TRBD2
j_gene: TRBJ2-7

CDR3aa: CASSYDTRIDQPQHF
CDR3nt: TGTGCCAGCAGTTACGACACTAGGATTGATCAGCCCCAGCATTTT
abundance: many
v_gene: TRBV6-5
d_gene: NA
j_gene: TRBJ1-5

CDR3aa: CASSRGTGGGYTF
CDR3nt: TGTGCCAGCAGCCGAGGGACAGGAGGTGGCTACACCTTC
abundance: NA
v_gene: TRBV7-3
d_gene: TRBD1
j_gene: TRBJ1-2

CDR3aa: CSASGYNPLINYGYIF
CDR3nt: TGCAGCGCTAGCGGTTACAACCCACTGATTAACTATGGCTACATCTTC
abundance: NA
v_gene: TRBV20-1
d_gene: NA
j_gene: TRBJ1-2

CDR3aa: CASSYNRENTDTQYF
CDR3nt: TGTGCCAGCAGTTACAACCGGGAAAACACAGATACGCAGTATTTT
abundance: many
v_gene: TRBV6-2/TRBV6-3
d_gene: NA
j_gene: TRBJ2-3

CDR3aa: CAWRGGIYGYTF
CDR3nt: TGTGCCTGGAGAGGGGGCATCTATGGCTACACCTTC
abundance: many
v_gene: TRBV30
d_gene: TRBD1
j_gene: TRBJ1-2

CDR3aa: CAISPRELANTGELFF
CDR3nt: TGTGCCATCTCACCTAGAGAACTAGCGAACACCGGGGAGCTGTTTTTT
abundance: NA
v_gene: TRBV18
d_gene: NA
j_gene: TRBJ2-2

CDR3aa: CASSGAGQGYGYTF
CDR3nt: TGTGCCAGCAGCGGAGCGGGACAGGGCTATGGCTACACCTTC
abundance: many
v_gene: TRBV7-8
d_gene: TRBD1
j_gene: TRBJ1-2

CDR3aa: CASSLGRTLAKNIQYF
CDR3nt: TGTGCCAGCAGTTTGGGGAGAACTCTAGCCAAAAACATTCAGTACTTC
abundance: few
v_gene: TRBV28
d_gene: NA
j_gene: TRBJ2-4

CDR3aa: CASQDRAGGIQYF
CDR3nt: TGTGCCAGCCAGGATAGGGCAGGAGGCATTCAGTACTTC
abundance: once
v_gene: TRBV6-1
d_gene: NA
j_gene: TRBJ2-4

CDR3aa: CASSLALQGRGNIQYF
CDR3nt: TGTGCCAGCAGCTTAGCGCTACAGGGGAGAGGAAACATTCAGTACTTC
abundance: many
v_gene: TRBV7-2
d_gene: TRBD1
j_gene: TRBJ2-4

CDR3aa: CASSLNRGYTGELFF
CDR3nt: TGTGCCAGCAGCCTAAATAGGGGGTACACCGGGGAGCTGTTTTTT
abundance: many
v_gene: TRBV14
d_gene: NA
j_gene: TRBJ2-2

CDR3aa: CASGVRTEAFF
CDR3nt: TGTGCCAGCGGGGTTAGGACTGAAGCTTTCTTT
abundance: many
v_gene: TRBV12-3/TRBV12-4
d_gene: NA
j_gene: TRBJ1-1

CDR3aa: CAWSVGDSTYEQYF
CDR3nt: TGTGCCTGGAGTGTAGGGGACTCGACCTACGAGCAGTACTTC
abundance: many
v_gene: TRBV30
d_gene: NA
j_gene: TRBJ2-7

CDR3aa: CASSAGQGSGGEQYF
CDR3nt: TGTGCCAGCAGTGCGGGACAGGGCTCCGGTGGCGAGCAGTACTTC
abundance: many
v_gene: TRBV6-2/TRBV6-3
d_gene: TRBD1
j_gene: TRBJ2-7

CDR3aa: CASSYPSNHEQYF
CDR3nt: TGTGCCAGCAGTTACCCTAGTAACCACGAGCAGTACTTC
abundance: few
v_gene: TRBV6-2/TRBV6-3
d_gene: NA
j_gene: TRBJ2-7

CDR3aa: CASSLGSMGDRARQPQHF
CDR3nt: TGTGCCAGCAGTTTAGGATCTATGGGGGACAGGGCTAGGCAGCCCCAGCATTTT
abundance: once
v_gene: TRBV12-3/TRBV12-4
d_gene: TRBD1
j_gene: TRBJ1-5

CDR3aa: CASSSASSGVQETQYF
CDR3nt: TGCGCCAGCAGCTCGGCTTCTAGCGGGGTTCAAGAGACCCAGTACTTC
abundance: many
v_gene: TRBV5-1
d_gene: TRBD2
j_gene: TRBJ2-5

CDR3aa: CAWSPSDGSPLHF
CDR3nt: TGTGCCTGGAGTCCATCAGATGGGTCACCCCTCCACTTT
abundance: NA
v_gene: TRBV30
d_gene: NA
j_gene: TRBJ1-6

CDR3aa: CASARAGLQETQYF
CDR3nt: TGTGCCAGCGCACGGGCAGGGCTCCAAGAGACCCAGTACTTC
abundance: once
v_gene: TRBV6-1
d_gene: NA
j_gene: TRBJ2-5

CDR3aa: CASSPTGGPETQYF
CDR3nt: TGCGCCAGCAGCCCGACAGGGGGCCCAGAGACCCAGTACTTC
abundance: NA
v_gene: TRBV5-1
d_gene: TRBD1
j_gene: TRBJ2-5